One sample yielded the 7 T cell receptor beta chains listed below, sequenced in a study of blood T cell repertoires in COVID-19. Only in-frame clones appear in the TCRdb table, and some are missing; sequencing was by immunoSEQ multiplex PCR. The sample consists of fewer than 300,000 clones, 70% to 90% of them appearing once. Sequenced sample: peripheral blood. These receptors were collected from a young woman with acute or convalescent COVID-19.

The chain combines TRBV11-2 with TRBJ2-7; D remains unclear. The CDR3 has 13 amino acids. CDR1 and CDR2 (germline): SGHAT, FQNNGV. Trimming left V 3 bases short and J 3 bases short, with 9 bases between. Here the CDR3 reads CASSLKTFYEQYF. The CDR3, as DNA: TGTGCCAGCAGCTTGAAGACTTTCTACGAGCAGTACTTC.

This clone has a single count. The chain combines TRBV4-3 with TRBJ2-6; 8 positions match TRBD2. J gave up 2 bases and V 0 bases, and 15 bases lay outside the gene matches. The CDR3 covers 21 residues. In germline, CDR1 is LGHNA, CDR2 YSLEER. The CDR3 spells CASSQDLKREQSSTGANVLTF. DNA for the CDR3: TGCGCCAGCAGCCAAGATCTAAAGCGGGAGCAGAGTTCGACTGGGGCCAACGTCCTGACTTTC.

The V gene is TRBV6-6, the J gene TRBJ2-5; unclear D gene. V shed 2 bases and J shed 4 bases, with 8 bases lying between them. The germline V gene has CDR1 MNHNY and CDR2 SVGAGI (reference sequence). CDR3 size: 13 residues. The CDR3 spells CASSYRVGETQYF. As DNA, the CDR3 is TGTGCCAGCAGTTACCGGGTTGGAGAGACCCAGTACTTC.

The chain joins TRBV19 to TRBJ1-5, with D perhaps TRBD1 (6 bases). Germline-derived CDR1 and CDR2 are LNHDA and SQIVND (reference sequence). Trimming took 3 bases from V and 0 from J, leaving 18 bases between them. The CDR3 is 18 residues long. CDR3 in amino acids: CASSIRGGRSDSNQPQHF. Written as DNA, the CDR3 is TGTGCCAGTAGTATCCGGGGGGGCAGGTCAGATAGCAATCAGCCCCAGCATTTT.

The chain has TRBV7-3 and TRBJ2-6, with TRBD2 matching over 11 bases. The CDR3 loop spans 19 amino acids. The V gene's germline CDR1 is SGHTA and CDR2 FQGTGA. The J segment lost 0 bases and the V segment lost 3 bases, leaving 7 bases of the junction unmatched. CDR3 sequence reads: CASSFLRLAGNSGANVLTF. The CDR3 DNA follows: TGTGCCAGCAGCTTCCTCAGACTAGCGGGGAACTCTGGGGCCAACGTCCTGACTTTC.

J is TRBJ2-7 and V is TRBV6-2 or TRBV6-3; D unresolved. V lost 6 bases and J 3 bases, leaving 15 bases between the germline ends. The germline V gene encodes CDR1 MNHEY and CDR2 SVGEGT. This CDR3 is built from 14 residues. The CDR3 bases are TGTGCCAGCAGCCCCCTCGAGTTTGACTACGAGCAGTACTTC. Protein product: CASSPLEFDYEQYF.

In DNA form, the CDR3 reads TGTGCCAGCCTGGACAGGGGATTATACGACTATGGCTACACCTTC. It is translated as CASLDRGLYDYGYTF. The chain joins TRBV19 to TRBJ1-2; TRBD1 matches 9 bases. Per germline, CDR1 LNHDA and CDR2 SQIVND (reference sequence). The CDR3 totals 15 residues. V lost 9 bases, J lost 3 bases, and 11 bases stayed unmatched.